There are a few counts of the clone carrying this TCR beta chain. What it recognizes is unknown. The data were obtained in a study of T-cell memory formation after mild COVID-19. Across the whole study: Across donors, TCR clusters were largely donor specific. Study results and caveats: The authors did not confirm SARS-CoV-2 specificity of second-wave clones peaking day 37.

Germline loops: CDR1 MNHEY, CDR2 SVGAGI. The CDR3 runs 13 residues. Losses at the gene ends were 7 bases for V and 9 bases for J; bases not matched to a gene: 8. Constant-segment-primed 5'RACE gave TCR alpha and TCR beta cDNA libraries with sample barcodes and UMIs. TCRdb re-called the 5' RACE reads through MiXCR, storing one row per CDR3 protein. The sample holds about 110,000 distinct CDR3 sequences; 18% are singletons and the top ten take around 5.5%. The clonotype was recovered from a man younger than 35 who had mild COVID-19 (a few samples of this study predate the infection). Cell type and time point are not known. The chain is built from TRBV6-5 and TRBJ2-1, with TRBD2 identical over 8 bases. Sequenced sample: PBMCs or a T cell subset sorted from them (not recorded which). The CDR3 bases are TGTGCCAGCAAAAACGGGGGGGCCCCTGAGCAGTTCTTC. It codes for CASKNGGAPEQFF.